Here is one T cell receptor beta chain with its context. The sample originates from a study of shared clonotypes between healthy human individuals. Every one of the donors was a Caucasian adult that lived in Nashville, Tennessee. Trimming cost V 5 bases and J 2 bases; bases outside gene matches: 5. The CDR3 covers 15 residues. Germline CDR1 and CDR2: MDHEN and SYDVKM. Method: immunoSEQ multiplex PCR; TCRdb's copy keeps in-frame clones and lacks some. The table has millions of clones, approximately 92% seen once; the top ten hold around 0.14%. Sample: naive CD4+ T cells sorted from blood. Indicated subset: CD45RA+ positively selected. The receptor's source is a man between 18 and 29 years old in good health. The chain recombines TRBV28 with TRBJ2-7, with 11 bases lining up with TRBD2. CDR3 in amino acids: CASSTVAGGTYEQYF. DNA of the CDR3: TGTGCCAGCAGTACAGTAGCGGGGGGGACCTACGAGCAGTACTTC.